What follows are 29 T cell receptor beta chains derived from one specimen sequenced in a study of shared clonotypes between healthy human individuals. The protocol was immunoSEQ multiplex PCR, while the TCRdb copy is restricted to in-frame clones and leaves out a portion. The data show some 2,500,000 clones, 85% to 95% seen once. The material sequenced was naive CD4+ T cells from PBMCs. Subset meaning: CD45RA+ positively selected. Source of these receptors: a young man in good health. Some clones in this sample may be carry-over from other donors' samples.

The chain recombines TRBV13 with TRBJ2-3; 13 bases are a match to TRBD2. The germline V gene encodes CDR1 PRHDT and CDR2 FYEKMQ (reference sequence). This CDR3 is 16 amino acids long. Germline trimming cut 5 bases from V and 3 bases from J; bases unmatched to any gene: 5. CDR3 bases: TGTGCCAGCAGCGTCCAGGGACTAGCGGGAACAGATACGCAGTATTTT. Residues: CASSVQGLAGTDTQYF.

The chain uses TRBV18 and TRBJ2-7; no definite D call. The CDR3 extends over 15 amino acids. V was shortened by 0 bases and J by 1 base, with 10 bases between the two germline ends. The germline V gene encodes CDR1 KGHSH and CDR2 LQKENI. CDR3 sequence (DNA): TGTGCCAGCTCACCACCGTCCTATTCTTCCTACGAGCAGTACTTC. It codes for CASSPPSYSSYEQYF.

The chain combines TRBV18 with TRBJ1-1; the D is unclear. The CDR3 spans 14 residues. Germline V gives CDR1 KGHSH, CDR2 LQKENI. Trimming took 6 bases from V and 3 from J, leaving 14 bases between them. This CDR3 reads CASSPVLVDTEAFF. DNA of the CDR3: TGTGCCAGCTCCCCAGTGCTAGTGGACACTGAAGCTTTCTTT.

The chain carries TRBV10-3 and TRBJ1-1, with a possible D match to TRBD1 (5 bases). The CDR3 has 15 amino acids. Trimming removed 4 bases from V and 1 base from J, with 13 bases in between. The germline gives CDR1 ENHRY, CDR2 SYGVKD. The CDR3 loop is CAISGGAGWNTEAFF. The CDR3 DNA reads as TGTGCCATCAGTGGTGGGGCAGGGTGGAACACTGAAGCTTTCTTT.

On this clone itself: The identical CDR3 is also encoded by other nucleotide sequences in the sample. This rearrangement joins TRBV9 to TRBJ1-5, with 7 bases aligning to TRBD1. V lost 0 bases to trimming and J lost 7 bases; unmatched junction nucleotides: 4. CDR3 length: 14 residues. The germline gives CDR1 SGDLS, CDR2 YYNGEE. The CDR3 DNA reads as TGTGCCAGCAGCGTAGAGGGGGCAGGGCAGCCCCAGCATTTT. Its protein is CASSVEGAGQPQHF.

The CDR3 DNA sequence: TGTGCCAGCAGCTTAAGGACAGGCACCGGGGAGCTGTTTTTT. As protein: CASSLRTGTGELFF. This chain joins TRBV7-9 and TRBJ2-2; 7 bases are shared with TRBD1. J gave up 4 bases and V 2 bases, and 1 base lay outside the gene matches. This CDR3 comprises 14 residues. Germline V lookup: CDR1 SEHNR, CDR2 FQNEAQ (reference sequence). Using reference TRBV7-9 and TRBJ2-2 for the parts outside the CDR3, the full variable domain is DTGVSQNPRHKITKRGQNVTFRCDPISEHNRLYWYRQTLGQGPEFLTYFQNEAQLEKSRLLSDRFSAERPKGSFSTLEIQRTEQGDSAMYLCASSLRTGTGELFFGEGSRLTVL.

Concerning this clone itself: Different DNA sequences within this sample yield the same CDR3. V and J are TRBV30 and TRBJ1-1; 7 bases map to TRBD1. CDR1 is GTSNPN, CDR2 SVGIG, per germline (reference sequence). J was trimmed by 0 bases and V by 5 bases; bases with no gene match: 3. There are 13 residues in the CDR3. CDR3 sequence: CAWVGQLNTEAFF. The CDR3 nucleotides are TGTGCCTGGGTGGGACAGTTGAACACTGAAGCTTTCTTT.

The CDR3 spells CASSKLGPRQTYEQYF. CDR3 nucleotides: TGTGCCAGCAGTAAACTCGGCCCCCGACAAACCTACGAGCAGTACTTC. This chain connects TRBV27 to TRBJ2-7; D gene uncertain. The CDR3 is 16 residues long. Per the germline V gene, CDR1 is MNHEY and CDR2 is SMNVEV (reference sequence). Trimming stripped 5 bases from V and 2 bases from J, with 19 bases between.

The chain recombines TRBV29-1 with TRBJ1-1; TRBD1 matches 9 bases. J gave up 1 base and V 0 bases, and 0 bases lay outside the gene matches. Germline CDR1 SQVTM, CDR2 ANQGSEA. The CDR3 runs 14 residues. The CDR3 loop reads CSVEETGGNTEAFF. In DNA, the CDR3 is TGCAGCGTTGAAGAGACAGGGGGGAACACTGAAGCTTTCTTT. Together with reference TRBV29-1 and TRBJ1-1, the CDR3 gives the full variable domain: SAVISQKPSRDICQRGTSLTIQCQVDSQVTMMFWYRQQPGQSLTLIATANQGSEATYESGFVIDKFPISRPNLTFSTLTVSNMSPEDSSIYLCSVEETGGNTEAFFGQGTRLTVV.

The rearrangement uses TRBV5-1 and TRBJ2-3; maybe TRBD1 (6 bases). In germline, CDR1 is SGHRS, CDR2 YFSETQ. With 3 bases removed from V and 0 bases from J, the gap between germline ends came to 23 bases. The CDR3 spans 19 residues. CDR3 in DNA: TGCGCCAGCAGCTCTGGACAGCCACTCCGATTAGAAAGCACAGATACGCAGTATTTT. Translated, it gives CASSSGQPLRLESTDTQYF.

The J gene is TRBJ2-2, the V gene TRBV5-4; D could derive from TRBD1 or TRBD2 (5 bases each). This CDR3 region has 15 residues. The V gene's germline CDR1 is SGHNT and CDR2 YYREEE (reference sequence). Trimming took 0 bases from V and 4 from J, leaving 10 bases between them. The chain's CDR3 is CASSLDEGTTGELFF. CDR3 DNA sequence: TGTGCCAGCAGCTTGGACGAGGGGACCACCGGGGAGCTGTTTTTT.

A note on this clone: This sample includes further DNA sequences coding for the same CDR3. The chain couples TRBV5-1 to TRBJ2-7; D is possibly TRBD1 (6 bases). CDR1 and CDR2 (germline): SGHRS, YFSETQ. The V end lost 1 base, the J end lost 4 bases, and 12 bases lay between the germline ends. This CDR3 contains 14 residues. DNA for the CDR3: TGCGCCAGCAGCTTGACAGGGTCGGGGTACGAGCAGTACTTC. Amino acid sequence: CASSLTGSGYEQYF.

This clone is a singleton in its sample. The chain uses TRBV19 and TRBJ1-3; D remains unclear. Germline CDR1 reads LNHDA; CDR2 reads SQIVND (reference sequence). This CDR3 contains 18 residues. V shed 1 base and J shed 7 bases, with 23 bases lying between them. CDR3 loop: CASSIARRGPENWNTIYF. The DNA for the CDR3 is TGTGCCAGTAGTATAGCCCGAAGAGGGCCAGAAAATTGGAACACCATATATTTT.

This rearrangement joins TRBV2 to TRBJ1-2, with 9 bases matching TRBD1. This CDR3 region has 14 residues. Trimming cost V 6 bases and J 4 bases; bases outside gene matches: 6. The germline CDR1 and CDR2 sequences are SNHLY and FYNNEI. CDR3 amino acids: CASSAGQGRYGYTF. Written as DNA, the CDR3 is TGTGCCAGCAGCGCGGGACAGGGTCGCTATGGCTACACCTTC.

This clone was seen a handful of times. This chain connects TRBV6-1 to TRBJ1-2, with a weak D call TRBD1 (5 bases). There are 14 residues in the CDR3. Germline lookup yields CDR1 MNHNS and CDR2 SASEGT. Trimming left V 3 bases short and J 4 bases short, with 12 bases between. In DNA form, the CDR3 reads TGTGCCAGCAGTGAGGCAGGGTTAGGCTATGGCTACACCTTC. Its translation is CASSEAGLGYGYTF.

V gene TRBV4-1 combines with J gene TRBJ1-5; 8 bases are a match to TRBD1. The CDR3 sequence is 16 residues long. The junction had 8 bases not matched to a gene; V was cut back by 1 base and J by 6 bases. Germline CDR1 is MGHRA and CDR2 is YSYEKL. In nucleotides, the CDR3 is TGCGCCAGCAGCCAAGTGGGACAGGTTGTAGGTCAGCCCCAGCATTTT. It translates to CASSQVGQVVGQPQHF.

V usage is TRBV5-1 and J usage is TRBJ2-2; D is perhaps TRBD1 (5 bases). The germline V gene encodes CDR1 SGHRS and CDR2 YFSETQ. The CDR3 is 16 residues long. V lost 4 bases to trimming and J lost 0 bases, with 13 bases between them. Written as DNA, the CDR3 is TGCGCCAGCAGCCCCGGTGGACAACCGAACACCGGGGAGCTGTTTTTT. Residues: CASSPGGQPNTGELFF.

In its sample, this clone was seen once. The genes are TRBV7-2 and TRBJ2-7, with unresolved D. The V and J ends lost 4 bases and 0 bases respectively, with 7 bases between them. Germline CDR1 reads SGHTA; CDR2 reads FQGNSA. CDR3 size: 13 residues. The CDR3 region has the DNA TGTGCCAGCAGCTGGCGGAACTCCTACGAGCAGTACTTC. Translated: CASSWRNSYEQYF.

The chain uses TRBV28 and TRBJ2-6; tentatively, D is TRBD1 (5 bases). The CDR3 sequence is 16 residues long. Trimming pared 4 bases from V and 0 bases from J, leaving 10 bases between. The V gene's germline CDR1 is MDHEN and CDR2 SYDVKM. The CDR3 coding sequence is TGTGCCAGCAGTTCCCCCGACAGCTCTGGGGCCAACGTCCTGACTTTC. It is translated as CASSSPDSSGANVLTF.

The chain combines TRBV28 with TRBJ1-2, with 7 positions matching TRBD1. The junction had 2 bases not matched to a gene; V was cut back by 3 bases and J by 7 bases. CDR3 size: 12 residues. Germline CDR1 reads MDHEN; CDR2 reads SYDVKM. CDR3 sequence: CASSFQGVGYTF. CDR3 nucleotide sequence: TGTGCCAGCAGTTTCCAGGGGGTTGGCTACACCTTC.

The genes are TRBV28 and TRBJ2-7, with 7 bases identical to TRBD2. The CDR3 sequence is 16 residues long. Trimming removed 4 bases from V and 4 bases from J; junction bases left unmatched: 13. Per the germline V gene, CDR1 is MDHEN and CDR2 is SYDVKM. Here the CDR3 reads CASSSPGGGDGYEQYF. The CDR3 DNA reads TGTGCCAGCAGTTCCCCGGGGGGAGGGGATGGATACGAGCAGTACTTC.

This chain joins TRBV5-1 and TRBJ1-2, with 7 bases aligning to TRBD1. Germline trimming cut 3 bases from V and 1 base from J; bases unmatched to any gene: 3. The CDR3 is 14 residues long. The V gene's germline CDR1 is SGHRS and CDR2 YFSETQ. The DNA for the CDR3 is TGCGCCAGCAGCTACGGACAGGTTAACTATGGCTACACCTTC. Protein product: CASSYGQVNYGYTF.

The chain joins TRBV30 to TRBJ1-6; TRBD1 is a possible D gene (5 bases). Trimming stripped 4 bases from V and 0 bases from J, with 25 bases between. In germline, CDR1 is GTSNPN, CDR2 SVGIG (reference sequence). CDR3 length equals 20 residues. This chain's CDR3 is CAWIGVGGTSRSSYNSPLHF. CDR3 in DNA: TGTGCCTGGATTGGAGTGGGGGGGACTTCGCGGAGCTCCTATAATTCACCCCTCCACTTT. The whole variable domain, filled in from reference TRBV30 and TRBJ1-6, reads SQTIHQWPATLVQPVGSPLSLECTVEGTSNPNLYWYRQAAGRGLQLLFYSVGIGQISSEVPQNLSASRPQDRQFILSSKKLLLSDSGFYLCAWIGVGGTSRSSYNSPLHFGNGTRLTVT.

Notes on this clone: This sample also contains other DNA sequences that code for the same CDR3. The chain carries TRBV7-3 and TRBJ2-3; D uncertain. Germline lookup yields CDR1 SGHTA and CDR2 FQGTGA. This CDR3 region has 14 residues. V was cut by 0 bases and J by 0 bases, with 4 bases left in between. DNA of the CDR3: TGTGCCAGCAGCTTAACGGCCAGCACAGATACGCAGTATTTT. Translated: CASSLTASTDTQYF. The full variable domain, in which reference TRBV7-3 and TRBJ2-3 provide the parts outside the CDR3, is GAGVSQTPSNKVTEKGKYVELRCDPISGHTALYWYRQSLGQGPEFLIYFQGTGAADDSGLPNDRFFAVRPEGSVSTLKIQRTERGDSAVYLCASSLTASTDTQYFGPGTRLTVL.

The V call is TRBV7-9, the J call TRBJ1-5, with D perhaps matching TRBD1 (6 bases). V shed 1 base and J shed 9 bases, with 22 bases lying between them. The germline gives CDR1 SEHNR, CDR2 FQNEAQ (reference sequence). CDR3 length: 17 amino acids. The CDR3 sequence: CASSLEGGGIVRWPQHF. DNA of the CDR3: TGTGCCAGCAGCTTAGAGGGGGGCGGGATTGTACGTTGGCCCCAGCATTTT.

The genes are TRBV4-3 and TRBJ1-5; D remains unclear. V dropped 2 bases and J dropped 3 bases, with 14 bases sitting between them. CDR3 length equals 16 residues. From germline, CDR1 is LGHNA and CDR2 YSLEER. CDR3 coding DNA: TGCGCCAGCAGCCAAAGTCGGGGTAGTGTCAATCAGCCCCAGCATTTT. Translated: CASSQSRGSVNQPQHF.

The gene calls are TRBV7-9 and TRBJ2-3; TRBD2 agrees at 10 bases. The CDR3 extends over 15 amino acids. The V and J ends lost 6 bases and 1 base, in that order; junction bases with no gene match: 4. CDR1 is SEHNR, CDR2 FQNEAQ, per germline (reference sequence). DNA of the CDR3: TGTGCCAGCAGTTGGGGGACTAGCGGCACAGATACGCAGTATTTT. It specifies CASSWGTSGTDTQYF.

V and J are TRBV28 and TRBJ1-4; 9 nucleotides line up with TRBD1. The trim removed 5 bases at V and 5 bases at J, leaving 9 bases unmatched. Per germline, CDR1 MDHEN and CDR2 SYDVKM. This CDR3 contains 16 residues. The CDR3, as DNA: TGTGCCAGCAGTCTCCCCGGGACAGGGATCAATGAAAAACTGTTTTTT. This encodes CASSLPGTGINEKLFF.

The rearrangement joins TRBV19 to TRBJ1-4; D is unclear. The CDR3 covers 14 residues. With 1 base removed from V and 0 bases from J, the gap between germline ends came to 3 bases. CDR1 is LNHDA and CDR2 is SQIVND in the germline V gene (reference sequence). CDR3 DNA sequence: TGTGCCAGTAGTATAGGACCAACTAATGAAAAACTGTTTTTT. This encodes CASSIGPTNEKLFF.